The rows below give T cell receptor beta chains drawn from one sample of a study of T-cell reconstitution after alpha-beta-depleted transplantation in children. TCRdb re-called the PCR reads through MiXCR, storing one row per CDR3 protein. This table has approximately 97,000 distinct CDR3 sequences, roughly 7.1% appearing once. The sequencing used PBMCs, collected before TCRalphabeta/CD19-depleted stem cell transplant. These receptors were collected from a boy aged 2 to 9 with acute lymphoblastic leukemia, due to receive a stem cell transplant. CDR3s include the opening cysteine and the closing phenylalanine or tryptophan. A D gene is named only where the DNA matches it firmly. Only part of the rows carry a size: once, few, many, or a class if the clone is expanded.

d_gene: .
j_gene: TRBJ1-4
v_gene: TRBV20-1
abundance: many
CDR3aa: CSASWGTTNEKLFF
CDR3nt: TGCAGTGCTAGCTGGGGGACAACTAATGAAAAACTGTTTTTT

d_gene: .
j_gene: TRBJ1-1
v_gene: TRBV10-3
abundance: many
CDR3aa: CAISERGEEAFF
CDR3nt: TGTGCCATCAGTGAGCGTGGTGAAGAAGCTTTCTTT

d_gene: .
j_gene: TRBJ1-6
v_gene: TRBV7-2
abundance: few
CDR3aa: CASSQGPSSLHF
CDR3nt: TGTGCCAGCAGTCAGGGACCGTCTTCACTCCACTTT

d_gene: .
j_gene: TRBJ1-5
v_gene: TRBV29-1
abundance: .
CDR3aa: CTLFPSNQPQHF
CDR3nt: TGCACCCTTTTCCCTAGCAATCAGCCCCAGCATTTT

d_gene: TRBD1
j_gene: TRBJ2-6
v_gene: TRBV4-3
abundance: .
CDR3aa: CASSQSGTGASGANVLTF
CDR3nt: TGCGCCAGCAGCCAGTCAGGGACAGGGGCATCTGGGGCCAACGTCCTGACTTTC

d_gene: TRBD2
j_gene: TRBJ2-3
v_gene: TRBV18
abundance: .
CDR3aa: CASSPPAGRPDTQYF
CDR3nt: TGTGCCAGCTCACCACCAGCGGGGAGACCAGATACGCAGTATTTT

d_gene: .
j_gene: TRBJ2-1
v_gene: TRBV7-9
abundance: many
CDR3aa: CASSLENEQFF
CDR3nt: TGTGCCAGCAGCTTGGAGAATGAGCAGTTCTTC

d_gene: .
j_gene: TRBJ1-2
v_gene: TRBV14
abundance: .
CDR3aa: CASSQDIGDTGYGYTF
CDR3nt: TGTGCCAGCAGCCAAGATATTGGAGACACAGGATATGGCTACACCTTC

d_gene: .
j_gene: TRBJ1-5
v_gene: TRBV6-5
abundance: .
CDR3aa: CASSYSPPGGSNQPQHF
CDR3nt: TGTGCCAGCAGTTACTCCCCCCCGGGTGGAAGCAATCAGCCCCAGCATTTT

d_gene: .
j_gene: TRBJ1-2
v_gene: TRBV12-3/TRBV12-4
abundance: .
CDR3aa: CASTTYGGPPNYGYTF
CDR3nt: TGTGCCAGCACCACGTACGGGGGACCCCCTAACTATGGCTACACCTTC

d_gene: TRBD2
j_gene: TRBJ2-1
v_gene: TRBV5-1
abundance: many
CDR3aa: CASRGTSGVNEQFF
CDR3nt: TGCGCCAGTCGAGGGACTAGCGGGGTGAATGAGCAGTTCTTC

d_gene: .
j_gene: TRBJ2-7
v_gene: TRBV9
abundance: many
CDR3aa: CASSPYSGGGLPYEQYF
CDR3nt: TGTGCCAGCAGCCCCTATTCAGGGGGGGGGCTTCCCTACGAGCAGTACTTC

d_gene: .
j_gene: TRBJ2-1
v_gene: TRBV9
abundance: .
CDR3aa: CASSVGRDNEQFF
CDR3nt: TGTGCCAGCAGCGTAGGGAGGGACAATGAGCAGTTCTTC

d_gene: TRBD2
j_gene: TRBJ2-3
v_gene: TRBV10-2
abundance: many
CDR3aa: CASEGGGGTFTDTQYF
CDR3nt: TGCGCCAGCGAGGGAGGCGGGGGAACATTCACAGATACGCAGTATTTT

d_gene: TRBD1
j_gene: TRBJ1-6
v_gene: TRBV6-5
abundance: few
CDR3aa: CASSLGTANSPLHF
CDR3nt: TGTGCCAGCAGTTTAGGGACAGCTAATTCACCCCTCCACTTT

d_gene: .
j_gene: TRBJ1-3
v_gene: TRBV4-3
abundance: many
CDR3aa: CASSQDSTGSSGNTIYF
CDR3nt: TGCGCCAGCAGCCAAGACTCAACAGGAAGCTCTGGAAACACCATATATTTT

d_gene: .
j_gene: TRBJ1-1
v_gene: TRBV5-5
abundance: .
CDR3aa: CASSDPYIMNTEAFF
CDR3nt: TGTGCCAGCAGCGACCCGTATATAATGAACACTGAAGCTTTCTTT

d_gene: .
j_gene: TRBJ2-5
v_gene: TRBV5-5
abundance: many
CDR3aa: CASSSAGGTQYF
CDR3nt: TGTGCCAGCAGCTCGGCCGGGGGGACCCAGTACTTC

d_gene: .
j_gene: TRBJ2-4
v_gene: TRBV7-9
abundance: .
CDR3aa: CASSSYREAKNIQYF
CDR3nt: TGTGCCAGCAGCTCATACAGGGAGGCCAAAAACATTCAGTACTTC

d_gene: .
j_gene: TRBJ1-1
v_gene: TRBV11-3
abundance: few
CDR3aa: CASSLDRGGEAFF
CDR3nt: TGTGCCAGCAGCTTAGATCGGGGGGGGGAAGCTTTCTTT

d_gene: TRBD2
j_gene: TRBJ2-1
v_gene: TRBV24-1
abundance: many
CDR3aa: CATPNGVAGISYNEQFF
CDR3nt: TGTGCCACCCCGAACGGAGTAGCGGGGATCTCCTACAATGAGCAGTTCTTC

d_gene: .
j_gene: TRBJ1-6
v_gene: TRBV12-3/TRBV12-4
abundance: .
CDR3aa: CASLRGNSPLHF
CDR3nt: TGTGCCAGCTTAAGGGGGAATTCACCCCTCCACTTT

d_gene: TRBD2
j_gene: TRBJ2-7
v_gene: TRBV10-2
abundance: many
CDR3aa: CASSESRASGGINYEQYF
CDR3nt: TGCGCCAGCAGTGAGTCGAGGGCTAGCGGGGGGATTAACTACGAGCAGTACTTC

d_gene: TRBD1
j_gene: TRBJ1-1
v_gene: TRBV7-9
abundance: many
CDR3aa: CASSYDRGMNTEAFF
CDR3nt: TGTGCCAGCAGCTACGACAGGGGAATGAACACTGAAGCTTTCTTT

d_gene: .
j_gene: TRBJ1-5
v_gene: TRBV7-2
abundance: few
CDR3aa: CASSLDRARHQPQHF
CDR3nt: TGTGCCAGCAGCTTAGACAGGGCGAGGCATCAGCCCCAGCATTTT

d_gene: .
j_gene: TRBJ2-7
v_gene: TRBV27
abundance: .
CDR3aa: CASSLSAGYATYEQYF
CDR3nt: TGTGCCAGCAGTTTATCAGCGGGCTACGCAACCTACGAGCAGTACTTC

d_gene: TRBD1
j_gene: TRBJ1-1
v_gene: TRBV11-2
abundance: many
CDR3aa: CASSLPPGTGVTEAFF
CDR3nt: TGTGCCAGCAGCCTACCTCCCGGGACAGGGGTCACTGAAGCTTTCTTT

d_gene: TRBD1
j_gene: TRBJ2-4
v_gene: TRBV6-1
abundance: few
CDR3aa: CARTGRVAKNIQYF
CDR3nt: TGTGCCAGGACAGGGCGGGTAGCCAAAAACATTCAGTACTTC

d_gene: .
j_gene: TRBJ2-6
v_gene: TRBV29-1
abundance: few
CDR3aa: CSVQAGANVLTF
CDR3nt: TGCAGCGTTCAGGCTGGGGCCAACGTCCTGACTTTC

d_gene: TRBD1
j_gene: TRBJ1-4
v_gene: TRBV12-3/TRBV12-4
abundance: few
CDR3aa: CASSGPGQGREKLFF
CDR3nt: TGTGCCAGCAGTGGACCGGGACAGGGACGTGAAAAACTGTTTTTT

d_gene: .
j_gene: TRBJ2-7
v_gene: TRBV12-3/TRBV12-4
abundance: many
CDR3aa: CASGQLAYTSYEQYF
CDR3nt: TGTGCCAGCGGCCAATTAGCGTATACCTCCTACGAGCAGTACTTC

d_gene: TRBD1
j_gene: TRBJ2-3
v_gene: TRBV5-1
abundance: .
CDR3aa: CASSLSITGVEATQYF
CDR3nt: TGCGCCAGCAGCTTGAGTATAACAGGGGTCGAGGCTACGCAGTATTTT

d_gene: .
j_gene: TRBJ1-1
v_gene: TRBV7-9
abundance: many
CDR3aa: CASSLPGAPNTEAFF
CDR3nt: TGTGCCAGCAGCTTACCGGGGGCGCCGAACACTGAAGCTTTCTTT

d_gene: TRBD1
j_gene: TRBJ1-6
v_gene: TRBV20-1
abundance: many
CDR3aa: CSVRQGGRSPLHF
CDR3nt: TGCAGTGTTAGACAGGGAGGGCGTTCACCCCTCCACTTT

d_gene: TRBD2
j_gene: TRBJ2-3
v_gene: TRBV27
abundance: .
CDR3aa: CASSPRVWSGGAGDTDTQYF
CDR3nt: TGTGCCAGCAGTCCCCGAGTTTGGAGCGGGGGGGCCGGGGACACAGATACGCAGTATTTT

d_gene: TRBD1
j_gene: TRBJ1-2
v_gene: TRBV7-6
abundance: .
CDR3aa: CASSPGRTGNYGYTF
CDR3nt: TGTGCCAGCAGCCCCGGCCGGACAGGGAACTATGGCTACACCTTC

d_gene: TRBD2
j_gene: TRBJ2-1
v_gene: TRBV7-6
abundance: few
CDR3aa: CASSSSGGDDEQFF
CDR3nt: TGTGCCAGCAGCTCTAGCGGGGGGGACGATGAGCAGTTCTTC

d_gene: .
j_gene: TRBJ1-4
v_gene: TRBV7-2
abundance: .
CDR3aa: CATRGAANEKLFF
CDR3nt: TGTGCCACCAGGGGCGCAGCTAATGAAAAACTGTTTTTT

d_gene: .
j_gene: TRBJ1-4
v_gene: TRBV5-1
abundance: .
CDR3aa: CASSDGAVGQEKLFF
CDR3nt: TGCGCCAGCAGTGACGGGGCCGTGGGTCAGGAAAAACTGTTTTTT

d_gene: .
j_gene: TRBJ1-1
v_gene: TRBV7-2
abundance: many
CDR3aa: CASSLAGREAFF
CDR3nt: TGTGCCAGCAGCTTAGCCGGCAGGGAAGCTTTCTTT

d_gene: TRBD2
j_gene: TRBJ2-3
v_gene: TRBV6-4
abundance: many
CDR3aa: CASSEAGGTDTQYF
CDR3nt: TGTGCCAGCAGTGAAGCGGGGGGGACAGATACGCAGTATTTT

d_gene: TRBD2
j_gene: TRBJ2-1
v_gene: TRBV7-2
abundance: many
CDR3aa: CASTSGGAGYNEQFF
CDR3nt: TGTGCCAGCACTAGCGGGGGGGCTGGCTACAATGAGCAGTTCTTC

d_gene: TRBD1
j_gene: TRBJ1-2
v_gene: TRBV5-6
abundance: few
CDR3aa: CASSPGGINYGYTF
CDR3nt: TGTGCCAGCAGCCCAGGGGGCATTAACTATGGCTACACCTTC

d_gene: TRBD2
j_gene: TRBJ2-1
v_gene: TRBV5-1
abundance: many
CDR3aa: CASSLAGVEQFF
CDR3nt: TGCGCCAGCAGCCTAGCGGGGGTTGAGCAGTTCTTC

d_gene: TRBD1
j_gene: TRBJ1-1
v_gene: TRBV10-3
abundance: many
CDR3aa: CAISLQGESTEAFF
CDR3nt: TGTGCCATCAGTCTCCAGGGGGAGAGCACTGAAGCTTTCTTT

d_gene: TRBD2
j_gene: TRBJ2-7
v_gene: TRBV10-3
abundance: .
CDR3aa: CAITSGSSSYEQYF
CDR3nt: TGTGCCATCACTAGCGGTAGTAGCTCCTACGAGCAGTACTTC

d_gene: .
j_gene: TRBJ1-2
v_gene: TRBV25-1
abundance: many
CDR3aa: CASSGGYGYTF
CDR3nt: TGTGCCAGCAGTGGGGGGTATGGCTACACCTTC

d_gene: .
j_gene: TRBJ2-7
v_gene: TRBV5-1
abundance: many
CDR3aa: CASSYRQSYEQYF
CDR3nt: TGCGCCAGCAGCTACCGACAGTCCTACGAGCAGTACTTC

d_gene: TRBD1
j_gene: TRBJ1-4
v_gene: TRBV2
abundance: .
CDR3aa: CASSGQTGKYEKLFF
CDR3nt: TGTGCCAGCAGTGGACAGACAGGGAAATACGAAAAACTGTTTTTT

d_gene: .
j_gene: TRBJ2-3
v_gene: TRBV11-2
abundance: many
CDR3aa: CASSLEMWGEQPKMTDTQYF
CDR3nt: TGTGCCAGCAGCTTAGAGATGTGGGGCGAGCAACCCAAAATGACAGATACGCAGTATTTT

d_gene: TRBD2
j_gene: TRBJ2-5
v_gene: TRBV7-2
abundance: many
CDR3aa: CASSLGGPGLANF
CDR3nt: TGTGCCAGCAGCTTAGGGGGTCCGGGACTAGCGAACTTC

d_gene: .
j_gene: TRBJ1-4
v_gene: TRBV7-2
abundance: few
CDR3aa: CASSLSGAGREKLFF
CDR3nt: TGTGCCAGCAGCTTAAGCGGGGCAGGGAGGGAAAAACTGTTTTTT

d_gene: TRBD2
j_gene: TRBJ2-1
v_gene: TRBV7-2
abundance: few
CDR3aa: CASSLFLAGGSYNEQFF
CDR3nt: TGTGCCAGCAGCTTATTTCTCGCGGGGGGAAGCTACAATGAGCAGTTCTTC

d_gene: .
j_gene: TRBJ2-5
v_gene: TRBV5-4
abundance: few
CDR3aa: CASSSHSFQETQYF
CDR3nt: TGTGCCAGCAGCTCCCACTCGTTCCAAGAGACCCAGTACTTC

d_gene: TRBD1
j_gene: TRBJ2-1
v_gene: TRBV14
abundance: many
CDR3aa: CASSLLGTGEYNEQFF
CDR3nt: TGTGCCAGCAGCCTACTAGGGACAGGGGAATACAATGAGCAGTTCTTC

d_gene: .
j_gene: TRBJ2-2
v_gene: TRBV4-2
abundance: few
CDR3aa: CASSQDWLEDTGELFF
CDR3nt: TGTGCCAGCAGCCAAGATTGGCTAGAGGACACCGGGGAGCTGTTTTTT

d_gene: TRBD1
j_gene: TRBJ1-3
v_gene: TRBV12-3/TRBV12-4
abundance: many
CDR3aa: CASSQDRALSGNTIYF
CDR3nt: TGTGCCAGCAGTCAGGACAGGGCTCTCTCTGGAAACACCATATATTTT

d_gene: .
j_gene: TRBJ2-1
v_gene: TRBV6-1
abundance: few
CDR3aa: CASSVRGASYNEQFF
CDR3nt: TGTGCCAGCAGTGTTCGCGGGGCGAGCTACAATGAGCAGTTCTTC